There are many counts of the clone carrying this T cell receptor (beta chain). V dropped 1 base and J dropped 2 bases, with 19 bases sitting between them. This CDR3 region has 18 residues. The germline V gene has CDR1 SGHTA and CDR2 FQGNSA. The data stem from a study of human T cells and chemical hapten exposure. Each CDR3 protein is one row after TCRdb ran MiXCR on the RACE reads. This sample carries tens of thousands of distinct CDR3 sequences, 5% to 8.5% of them seen once, and the ten largest clones take about 1.5%. Described time point: patch test 2, 6 weeks after DPC sensitization. Indicated treatment: therapeutic diphenylcyclopropenone sensitization with weekly scalp DPC.

This specimen was whole blood, taken in connection with sensitization to the hapten diphenylcyclopropenone (DPC). The receptor was derived from a woman in her twenties or thirties with alopecia areata. Some clones in this sample may be carry-over from other donors' samples. The genes are TRBV7-2 and TRBJ2-3; D is ambiguous. The DNA for the CDR3 is TGTGCCAGCAGCTTAGAGTCCGGCCCAGGTTTCATCACAGATACGCAGTATTTT. It is translated as CASSLESGPGFITDTQYF.